This T cell receptor beta chain stems from a study of shared clonotypes between healthy human individuals (dated by TCRdb to about 2020). Study-level background: The cohort comprised a couple of women and a few men aged 18 to 49 years. For each donor, three plates each were used for CD4 naive and CD4 memory, two plates were used for CD8 naive, and one plate was used for CD8 memory. To estimate repertoire size and how much clonotypes are shared between individuals, the study performed deep sequencing of blood TCR repertoires from roughly five healthy adults. Different laboratories and diverse techniques were used to prepare libraries and sequence TCR repertoires, to increase sequencing depth and limit assay-specific biases. Between about 0.9 and 9 billion PBMCs per donor were obtained by leukapheresis. The investigation overall reported the following: Compared with non-shared clonotypes, clonotypes shared by all four sorted-subset donors had higher generation probabilities. Even with the large sequencing depth, rarefaction of the sorted-subset datasets indicated that sequencing was incomplete. The small number of donors limited the genetic and exposure-history diversity represented. Estimated clonotype richness was generally larger for naive than for memory subsets. Sampling was restricted to blood, and TCR repertoires in tissues likely differ from the TCR repertoires found in blood. When a few donors were compared, the shared fraction of clonotypes was about 5.2% for naive CD4, 3.5% to 4% for naive CD8, 2% to 2.5% for memory CD4, and 0.35% to 0.5% for memory CD8. Pairwise subsampling indicated that sequencing depth was expected to affect the degree of clonotype sharing among donors.

This clone was recorded only once. Its antigen is currently not known. The record has no base qualities; no much larger clone is one base away. Healthy HIV-negative adults with no recently reported acute infections or vaccinations were included as donors. Only Caucasian adults living in Nashville, Tennessee, USA were represented among the donors. CD4+ T cells were enriched by magnetic negative selection; naive cells were then positively selected on CD45RA, and the negative fraction formed the memory subset. Blood was collected by leukapheresis, and PBMCs were isolated by Ficoll-Histopaque density gradient centrifugation and then cryopreserved in liquid nitrogen vapor phase. Analytical flow cytometry was used to check the purity and quantity of every magnetically sorted T cell population. Each sorted fraction had its genomic DNA isolated and then quantified by UV absorbance on a Nanodrop 2000c. Sequences GTSNPN (CDR1) and SVGIG (CDR2) are obtained from the germline V gene (reference sequence). Its CDR3 holds 14 amino acids, cysteine through phenylalanine. This entry keeps only the CDR3 DNA: 42 bases, framed from base 1.

TCR CDR3 regions were amplified from genomic DNA by multiplex PCR using the deep immunoSEQ assay. Extracted genomic DNA from each cell subset was distributed evenly across all wells of several immunoSEQ 96-well plates, and each plate was treated as a replicate. For sorted subsets, approximately 200 ng of genomic DNA, equivalent to some 33,000 T cell genomes, went into each replicate PCR. Purified libraries were quantified with a Qubit 3.0 fluorometer, sized on a Bioanalyzer 2100, and re-quantified with the KAPA Library Quantification kit. Every immunoSEQ 96-well plate was sequenced on a separate single-read 150-cycle Illumina NextSeq 550 flow cell. The paper's data handling went like this. Because only junctional sequences without quality scores were contained in the immunoSEQ output, filtering matching that applied to full-length reads could not be performed. Sequences were annotated with PyIR, a Python wrapper for IgBLAST v1.9, using IMGT germline references to assign V/J genes and CDR3. Reads were removed for weak V/J assignments (E-value above 1e-6), missing CDR3, stop codons, out-of-frame junctions, or ambiguous translated residues. A V3J clonotype was defined by an identical inferred V gene, J gene, and CDR3 amino acid sequence. Percentage overlap between repertoires was computed as shared unique clonotypes divided by the size of the smaller repertoire. Richness of each repertoire was evaluated using RTK rarefaction, the Chao1 estimator, and Recon v2.1 estimates of unobserved clonotypes. For all TCRbeta clonotypes obtained by the gDNA method from a handful of donors, generation probabilities were computed with OLGA. TCRdb's version of the immuneACCESS table is confined to in-frame rearrangements and falls short of the full clone set. An unresolved V gene accounts for under half of the shortfall where checked; the remainder is of unknown origin. Clone size and V and J calls were adopted from that table, with D and trimming inferred from the DNA. The sample table holds hundreds of thousands of clones, of which about three quarters were seen once. 1.5% to 2% of the sample lies in the top ten.

The clonotype originates from a woman aged 30 to 39 in good health. The chain employs TRBV30 and TRBJ2-5; 7 central bases correspond to TRBD1. The J call is doubtful: the DNA matches TRBJ2-7 better. Sequencing was performed on memory CD4+ T cells sorted from blood. According to the study, the label for this sample's cell subset or site signals: CD45RA-negative fraction. The DNA reads as follows: TGTGCCTGGAGGCCCGGGACAGAGCCCTACGAGCAGTACTTC. It translates to CAWRPGTEPYEQYF.